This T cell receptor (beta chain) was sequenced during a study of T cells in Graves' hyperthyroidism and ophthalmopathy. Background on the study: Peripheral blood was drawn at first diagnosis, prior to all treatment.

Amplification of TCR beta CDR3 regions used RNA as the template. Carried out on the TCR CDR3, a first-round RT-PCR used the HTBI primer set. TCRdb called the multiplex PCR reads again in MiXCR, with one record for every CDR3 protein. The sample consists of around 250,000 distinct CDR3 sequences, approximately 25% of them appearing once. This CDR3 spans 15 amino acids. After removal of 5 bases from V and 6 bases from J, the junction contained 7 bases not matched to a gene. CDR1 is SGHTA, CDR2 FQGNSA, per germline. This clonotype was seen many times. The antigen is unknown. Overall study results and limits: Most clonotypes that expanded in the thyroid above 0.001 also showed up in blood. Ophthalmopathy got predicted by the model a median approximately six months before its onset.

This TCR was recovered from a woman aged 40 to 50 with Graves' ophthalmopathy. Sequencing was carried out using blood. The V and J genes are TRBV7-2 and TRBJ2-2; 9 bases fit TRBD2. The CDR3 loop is CASSPPGGGAGELFF. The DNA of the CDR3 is TGTGCCAGCAGCCCGCCCGGCGGGGGGGCCGGGGAGCTGTTTTTT.